The subject of this entry is one T cell receptor beta chain. Its specificity is unknown. Within the sample, other DNA sequences also encode this same CDR3. This sample is drawn from a study of regulatory dendritic cells for organ transplantation. Some clones are missing from TCRdb's copy, which holds only in-frame ones; the method was immunoSEQ multiplex PCR. Among about 20,000 clones listed, 65% to 80% were seen once. The CDR3 contains 12 residues. Germline CDR1 reads LNHDA; CDR2 reads SQIVND (reference sequence). Unmatched junction bases numbered 5, after V lost 5 bases and J lost 8 bases. Allogeneic regulatory or mature dendritic cells were co-cultured for 5 days with CFSE-labeled sorted T cells at 1:10.

The sequence came from a human donor in good health. The J gene is TRBJ1-2, the V gene TRBV19, with 7 bases identical to TRBD1. The sequencing input was memory CD4+ T cells from blood cultured with regulatory dendritic cells. Subset reported: CD45RO+ memory T cells. The CDR3 nucleotides read TGTGCCAGTAGTCGACAGGGAGGCGGCTACACCTTC. Its protein is CASSRQGGGYTF.